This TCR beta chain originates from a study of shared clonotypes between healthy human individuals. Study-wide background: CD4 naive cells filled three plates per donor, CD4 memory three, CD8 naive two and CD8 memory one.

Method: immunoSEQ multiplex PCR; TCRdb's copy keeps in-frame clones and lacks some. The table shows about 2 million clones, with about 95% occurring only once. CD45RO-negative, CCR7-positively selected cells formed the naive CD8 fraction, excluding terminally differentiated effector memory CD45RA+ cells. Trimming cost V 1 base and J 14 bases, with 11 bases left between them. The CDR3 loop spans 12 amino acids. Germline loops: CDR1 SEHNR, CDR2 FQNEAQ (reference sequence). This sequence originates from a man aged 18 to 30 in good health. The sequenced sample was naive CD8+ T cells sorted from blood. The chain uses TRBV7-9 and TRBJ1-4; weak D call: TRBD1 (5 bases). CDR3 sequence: CASSLVGDGLFF. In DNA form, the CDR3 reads TGTGCCAGCAGCTTAGTAGGGGACGGCCTGTTTTTT.